The source of this TCR beta chain is a study of cytomegalovirus exposure and HLA in healthy donors. Study-level findings and limits: Most likely, a cluster of highly shared sequence variants arose as a sequencing artifact.

Turning to this clone: No antigen is known for it.

PCR amplification relied on 60 Vbeta primers (plus 13 Jbeta primers). Sequencing was performed with immunoSEQ multiplex PCR; in TCRdb, only in-frame clones are kept and a portion is missing. The sample records some 200,000 clones, about four fifths being singletons. The CDR3 spans 12 residues. Germline V gives CDR1 SGDLS, CDR2 YYNGEE. The ends were cut back, 3 bases at V and 7 bases at J, with 8 bases in the middle. The V and J genes are TRBV9 and TRBJ2-1, with D possibly TRBD1 on 6 matching bases. This TCR was recovered from a boy aged 2 to 10 in good health and CMV-seronegative. The sample comprised PBMCs. The CDR3 reads CASSAQGNEQFF. In DNA, the CDR3 is TGTGCCAGCAGCGCGCAGGGGAATGAGCAGTTCTTC.